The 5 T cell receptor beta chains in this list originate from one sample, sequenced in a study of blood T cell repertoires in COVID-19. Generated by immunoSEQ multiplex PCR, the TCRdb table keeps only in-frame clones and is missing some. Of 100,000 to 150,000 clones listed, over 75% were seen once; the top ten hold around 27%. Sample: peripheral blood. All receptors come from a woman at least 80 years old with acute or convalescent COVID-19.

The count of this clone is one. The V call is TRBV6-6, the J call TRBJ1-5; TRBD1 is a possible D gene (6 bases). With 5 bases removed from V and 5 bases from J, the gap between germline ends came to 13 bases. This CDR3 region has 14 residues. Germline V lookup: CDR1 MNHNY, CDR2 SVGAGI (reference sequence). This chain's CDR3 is CASSAGTFDQPQHF. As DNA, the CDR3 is TGTGCCAGCAGTGCCGGGACATTCGATCAGCCCCAGCATTTT.

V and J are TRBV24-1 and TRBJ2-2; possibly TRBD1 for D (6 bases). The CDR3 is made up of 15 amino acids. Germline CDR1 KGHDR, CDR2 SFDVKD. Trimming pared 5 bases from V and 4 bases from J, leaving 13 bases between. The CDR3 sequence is CATSVSGDGTGELFF. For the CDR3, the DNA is TGTGCCACCAGTGTTTCAGGGGATGGCACCGGGGAGCTGTTTTTT.

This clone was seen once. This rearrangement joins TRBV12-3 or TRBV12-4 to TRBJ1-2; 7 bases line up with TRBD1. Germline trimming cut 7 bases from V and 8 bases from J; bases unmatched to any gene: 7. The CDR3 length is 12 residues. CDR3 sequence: CASTTGAGGYTF. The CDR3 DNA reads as TGTGCCAGCACTACAGGGGCTGGAGGCTACACCTTC.

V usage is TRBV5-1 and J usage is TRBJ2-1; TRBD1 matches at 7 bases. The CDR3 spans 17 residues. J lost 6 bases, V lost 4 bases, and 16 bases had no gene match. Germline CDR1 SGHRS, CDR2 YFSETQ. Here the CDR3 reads CASSGGAGTETRNEQFF. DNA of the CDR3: TGCGCCAGCAGCGGGGGTGCCGGGACAGAAACCCGCAATGAGCAGTTCTTC.

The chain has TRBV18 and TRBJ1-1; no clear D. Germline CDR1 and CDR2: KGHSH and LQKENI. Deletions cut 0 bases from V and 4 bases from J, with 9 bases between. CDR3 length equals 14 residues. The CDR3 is CASSPPSRGTEAFF. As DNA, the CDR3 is TGTGCCAGCTCACCACCGTCGCGGGGCACTGAAGCTTTCTTT.